A single sample is the source of the 28 T cell receptor beta chains below, sequenced in a study of technical replicates of blood from several donors. The protocol was immunoSEQ multiplex PCR, while the TCRdb copy is restricted to in-frame clones and leaves out a portion. The sample includes some 94,000 clones, 90% to 96% seen only once; the top ten take around 0.4%. Material: T cells isolated from PBMCs. The receptors derive from a human donor in good health.

The count of this clone is one. V usage is TRBV5-1 and J usage is TRBJ1-2, with TRBD1 identical over 7 bases. This CDR3 spans 14 amino acids. CDR1 is SGHRS and CDR2 is YFSETQ in the germline V gene. The V segment lost 0 bases and the J segment 3 bases; nucleotides outside the gene matches: 2. The CDR3 region is CASSLGQGDYGYTF. In nucleotides, the CDR3 is TGCGCCAGCAGCTTGGGGCAGGGGGACTATGGCTACACCTTC.

The chain recombines TRBV5-1 with TRBJ2-2; 8 bases line up with TRBD2. CDR1 and CDR2 from the germline V gene are SGHRS and YFSETQ. The CDR3 contains 16 residues. The trim removed 1 base at V and 2 bases at J, leaving 4 bases unmatched. The CDR3 protein is CASSLLSGINTGELFF. CDR3 nucleotides: TGCGCCAGCAGCTTGCTTAGCGGGATAAACACCGGGGAGCTGTTTTTT.

The chain couples TRBV27 to TRBJ1-2, with D possibly matching TRBD1 (5 bases). Trimming stripped 2 bases from V and 6 bases from J, with 7 bases between. Germline CDR1 reads MNHEY; CDR2 reads SMNVEV (reference sequence). CDR3 length: 12 residues. The CDR3 region is CASSLKGDGYTF. As DNA, the CDR3 is TGTGCCAGCAGTTTAAAAGGGGATGGCTACACCTTC.

The chain carries TRBV5-4 and TRBJ2-3, with D unclear. In germline, CDR1 is SGHNT, CDR2 YYREEE (reference sequence). The CDR3 has 15 residues. V lost 0 bases and J 2 bases, leaving 10 bases between the germline ends. The CDR3 nucleotides read TGTGCCAGCAGCTTGGTTTCTAGTATCACAGATACGCAGTATTTT. This encodes CASSLVSSITDTQYF.

The genes are TRBV4-1 and TRBJ2-1, with 10 bases that match TRBD2. Looked up from germline, CDR1 is MGHRA and CDR2 is YSYEKL. The CDR3 is made up of 16 amino acids. With 5 bases clipped from V and 6 bases from J, the junction kept 10 bases outside the gene matches. The CDR3 sequence is CASSALAGDVLNEQFF. CDR3 DNA sequence: TGCGCCAGCAGCGCCCTAGCGGGAGACGTCCTCAATGAGCAGTTCTTC.

The rearrangement links TRBV6-6 to TRBJ1-5; 8 bases map to TRBD1. The germline V gene has CDR1 MNHNY and CDR2 SVGAGI (reference sequence). This CDR3 region has 13 residues. V shed 8 bases, J shed 6 bases, and the junction held 6 bases outside the gene matches. This CDR3 reads CASAETGVQPQHF. The CDR3 coding sequence is TGTGCCAGCGCCGAGACAGGGGTTCAGCCCCAGCATTTT.

The gene calls are TRBV6-5 and TRBJ2-1; D may be TRBD2 (5 bases). The CDR3 totals 13 residues. V shed 3 bases and J shed 8 bases, with 11 bases lying between them. Germline V gives CDR1 MNHEY, CDR2 SVGAGI. The CDR3 nucleotides are TGTGCCAGCAGTTATTCGGGATGGGATGAGCAGTTCTTC. It yields the protein CASSYSGWDEQFF.

The J gene is TRBJ2-3, the V gene TRBV4-3; TRBD1 aligns across 7 bases. Germline V CDR1 and CDR2: LGHNA, YSLEER. The CDR3 extends over 15 amino acids. V lost 5 bases and J lost 0; bases outside the gene matches: 5. The CDR3 loop is CASSNYRGSTDTQYF. DNA for the CDR3: TGCGCCAGCAGCAACTACAGGGGAAGCACAGATACGCAGTATTTT.

Only one count was recorded for this clone. The chain uses TRBV7-8 and TRBJ1-2, with 9 bases aligning to TRBD1. The V segment lost 8 bases and the J segment 4 bases; nucleotides outside the gene matches: 11. The CDR3 loop spans 15 amino acids. The germline CDR1 and CDR2 sequences are SGHVS and FQNEAQ. The CDR3 coding sequence is TGTGCCAGCGGCACGGGACAGGGTATTGCCTATGGCTACACCTTC. This codes for CASGTGQGIAYGYTF.

This sequence joins TRBV5-1 and TRBJ2-3, with 8 positions matching TRBD2. The ends lost 8 bases at V and 5 bases at J; junction bases unmatched: 7. CDR1 is SGHRS and CDR2 is YFSETQ in the germline V gene. The CDR3 is made up of 13 amino acids. CDR3 in DNA: TGCGCCAGTCGAACTAGCGGAGAAGATACGCAGTATTTT. It translates to CASRTSGEDTQYF.

This chain links TRBV10-3 with TRBJ2-1; the match to TRBD2 covers 14 bases. This CDR3 spans 14 amino acids. Unmatched junction bases numbered 3, after V lost 8 bases and J lost 6 bases. The V gene's germline CDR1 is ENHRY and CDR2 SYGVKD. The CDR3 sequence: CAIQGLAGVNEQFF. DNA for the CDR3: TGTGCCATCCAGGGACTAGCGGGAGTCAATGAGCAGTTCTTC.

The chain combines TRBV5-1 with TRBJ2-5; D is possibly TRBD2 (6 bases). The germline V and J ends were trimmed by 5 bases and 3 bases, with 20 bases remaining between them. The CDR3 is made up of 16 amino acids. Germline-derived CDR1 and CDR2 are SGHRS and YFSETQ. The CDR3: CASRAQGGWLEETQYF. CDR3 coding DNA: TGCGCCAGCAGAGCTCAGGGAGGCTGGCTAGAAGAGACCCAGTACTTC.

Only one count was recorded for this clone. The rearrangement joins TRBV6-1 to TRBJ2-2, with TRBD1 matching 7 bases. CDR1 and CDR2 (germline): MNHNS, SASEGT. This CDR3 has 14 amino acids. V lost 6 bases, J lost 4 bases, and 5 bases stayed unmatched. This chain's CDR3 is CASRRQGSTGELFF. The CDR3 DNA reads as TGTGCCAGCAGGAGACAGGGCTCCACCGGGGAGCTGTTTTTT.

The V gene is TRBV6-5, the J gene TRBJ2-7; perhaps TRBD2 as D (5 bases). In germline, CDR1 is MNHEY, CDR2 SVGAGI. This CDR3 has 14 amino acids. The V and J ends lost 6 bases and 1 base respectively, with 13 bases between them. The CDR3 region is CASSPSGTSYEQYF. The CDR3 DNA reads TGTGCCAGCAGCCCGAGCGGTACGTCCTACGAGCAGTACTTC.

The chain is built from TRBV7-3 and TRBJ2-2, with 7 positions matching TRBD2. The CDR3 totals 15 residues. The germline CDR1 and CDR2 sequences are SGHTA and FQGTGA. Trimming cost V 4 bases and J 1 base; bases outside gene matches: 3. DNA of the CDR3: TGTGCCAGCAGCTGGGGGGGTTTGAACACCGGGGAGCTGTTTTTT. This translates into CASSWGGLNTGELFF.

This rearrangement joins TRBV28 to TRBJ2-7; TRBD1 matches 7 bases. This CDR3 has 13 amino acids. V lost 6 bases and J lost 6; bases outside the gene matches: 8. Germline CDR1 and CDR2: MDHEN and SYDVKM. DNA of the CDR3: TGTGCCAGCAGGTCTTGGGACAGTCGCGAGCAGTACTTC. It specifies CASRSWDSREQYF. Combining the CDR3 with reference TRBV28 and TRBJ2-7 gives the whole variable domain DVKVTQSSRYLVKRTGEKVFLECVQDMDHENMFWYRQDPGLGLRLIYFSYDVKMKEKGDIPEGYSVSREKKERFSLILESASTNQTSMYLCASRSWDSREQYFGPGTRLTVT.

The CDR3 DNA reads TGTGCCAGCAGCGTAGAAGGGGTTTACGAGCAGTACTTC. Amino acid sequence: CASSVEGVYEQYF. The gene calls are TRBV9 and TRBJ2-7; weak D call: TRBD1 (5 bases). Trimming removed 0 bases at V and 4 bases at J, with 8 bases between. The germline V gene encodes CDR1 SGDLS and CDR2 YYNGEE. The CDR3 extends over 13 amino acids.

The chain recombines TRBV13 with TRBJ2-7; no reliable D call. This CDR3 region has 12 residues. Trimming pared 6 bases from V and 0 bases from J, leaving 6 bases between. CDR1 is PRHDT, CDR2 FYEKMQ, per germline (reference sequence). The CDR3 sequence is CASSPSSYEQYF. CDR3 coding DNA: TGTGCCAGCAGTCCTAGCTCCTACGAGCAGTACTTC. Full variable domain (rest looked up from reference TRBV13 and TRBJ2-7): AAGVIQSPRHLIKEKRETATLKCYPIPRHDTVYWYQQGPGQDPQFLISFYEKMQSDKGSIPDRFSAQQFSDYHSELNMSSLELGDSALYFCASSPSSYEQYFGPGTRLTVT.

This chain uses TRBV2 with TRBJ1-2; maybe TRBD1 (5 bases). The CDR3 totals 16 residues. Looked up from germline, CDR1 is SNHLY and CDR2 is FYNNEI. Trimming cost V 3 bases and J 6 bases, with 20 bases left between them. Written as DNA, the CDR3 is TGTGCCAGCAGTGAGTTCCCAGAGAACAGGCGTAATGGCTACACCTTC. This translates into CASSEFPENRRNGYTF.

V gene TRBV12-5 combines with J gene TRBJ2-2; 7 bases are shared with TRBD1. The CDR3 sequence is 14 residues long. Germline V gene lookup returns CDR1 LGHNT and CDR2 FRNRAP. V dropped 1 base and J dropped 7; count of bases not matched to a gene: 3. Here the CDR3 reads CASGLGQGNGELFF. The CDR3 DNA is TGTGCTAGTGGTTTGGGACAGGGAAACGGGGAGCTGTTTTTT.

CDR3 coding DNA: TGTGCCAGCAGCTTGGGACTAGCGGGGGACGAGCAGTACTTC. Encoded protein: CASSLGLAGDEQYF. This rearrangement joins TRBV7-3 to TRBJ2-7; TRBD2 agrees at 14 bases. The CDR3 consists of 14 residues. Germline values: CDR1 SGHTA, CDR2 FQGTGA. V shed 3 bases and J 5 bases; nucleotides not matched to a gene: 0.

The CDR3 DNA is TGTGCCAGCAGTGTAATACGGACTAGCGGGGGAAATGAGCAGTTCTTC. Protein product: CASSVIRTSGGNEQFF. The chain couples TRBV6-1 to TRBJ2-1; 13 bases line up with TRBD2. In germline, CDR1 is MNHNS, CDR2 SASEGT. V lost 4 bases and J lost 7; bases outside the gene matches: 7. This CDR3 has 16 residues.

The rearrangement joins TRBV5-1 to TRBJ2-3; TRBD1 agrees at 8 bases. Germline values: CDR1 SGHRS, CDR2 YFSETQ. The CDR3 totals 13 residues. Trimming cost V 3 bases and J 5 bases; bases outside gene matches: 2. The CDR3, as DNA: TGCGCCAGCAGCTCACAGGGGGGAGATACGCAGTATTTT. Its translation: CASSSQGGDTQYF.

The chain is built from TRBV5-4 and TRBJ2-7; D might be TRBD1 (5 bases). Germline lookup yields CDR1 SGHNT and CDR2 YYREEE (reference sequence). The CDR3 contains 14 residues. Deletions cut 0 bases from V and 0 bases from J, with 7 bases between. The CDR3 bases are TGTGCCAGCAGCTTGGGACAGATCTCCTACGAGCAGTACTTC. It specifies CASSLGQISYEQYF.

The genes are TRBV5-5 and TRBJ2-7, with 8 bases aligning to TRBD1. The CDR3 length is 14 residues. Trimming removed 4 bases from V and 3 bases from J; junction bases left unmatched: 6. Germline V CDR1 and CDR2: SGHKS, YYEKEE (reference sequence). The CDR3 coding sequence is TGTGCCAGCAGCATAACAGGGGGAGGCTACGAGCAGTACTTC. Translating it yields CASSITGGGYEQYF.

The chain combines TRBV7-9 with TRBJ2-5; tentative D call: TRBD1 (5 bases). The CDR3 sequence is 13 residues long. CDR1 and CDR2 from the germline V gene are SEHNR and FQNEAQ (reference sequence). The V end lost 0 bases, the J end lost 5 bases, and 7 bases lay between the germline ends. In nucleotides, the CDR3 is TGTGCCAGCAGCTTAGCCAGGGATGAGACCCAGTACTTC. The encoded protein is CASSLARDETQYF. The whole variable domain, remainder taken from reference TRBV7-9 and TRBJ2-5, is DTGVSQNPRHKITKRGQNVTFRCDPISEHNRLYWYRQTLGQGPEFLTYFQNEAQLEKSRLLSDRFSAERPKGSFSTLEIQRTEQGDSAMYLCASSLARDETQYFGPGTRLLVL.

The chain joins TRBV19 to TRBJ1-2; 8 bases align to TRBD1. The CDR3 consists of 13 residues. V lost 7 bases and J lost 1; bases outside the gene matches: 2. CDR1 LNHDA and CDR2 SQIVND come from the germline V gene (reference sequence). The CDR3 is CASMDRDNYGYTF. As DNA, the CDR3 is TGTGCCAGTATGGACAGGGATAACTATGGCTACACCTTC.

The gene calls are TRBV4-3 and TRBJ2-7; 9 bases map to TRBD1. Germline assignment: CDR1 LGHNA and CDR2 YSLEER. The trim removed 1 base at V and 2 bases at J, leaving 6 bases unmatched. This CDR3 region has 16 residues. The DNA for the CDR3 is TGCGCCAGCAGCCAAGTGGGACAGGGAGGGGCCTACGAGCAGTACTTC. Its protein is CASSQVGQGGAYEQYF.